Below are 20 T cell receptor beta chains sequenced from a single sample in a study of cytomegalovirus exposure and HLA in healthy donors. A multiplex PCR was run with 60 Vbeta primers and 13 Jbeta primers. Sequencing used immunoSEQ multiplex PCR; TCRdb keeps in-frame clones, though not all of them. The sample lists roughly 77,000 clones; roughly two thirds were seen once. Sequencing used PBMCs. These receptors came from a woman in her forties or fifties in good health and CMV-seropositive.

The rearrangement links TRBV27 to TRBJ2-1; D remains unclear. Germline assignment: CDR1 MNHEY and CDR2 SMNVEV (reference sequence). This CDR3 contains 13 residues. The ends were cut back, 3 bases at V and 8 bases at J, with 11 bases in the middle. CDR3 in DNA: TGTGCCAGCAGTTTTTTGTCAGGATATGAGCAGTTCTTC. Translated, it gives CASSFLSGYEQFF.

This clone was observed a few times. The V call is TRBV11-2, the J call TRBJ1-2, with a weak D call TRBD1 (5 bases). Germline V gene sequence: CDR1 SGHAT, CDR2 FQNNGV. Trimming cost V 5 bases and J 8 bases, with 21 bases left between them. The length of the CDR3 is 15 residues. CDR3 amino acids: CASSLSGTNFGGYTF. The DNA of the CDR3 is TGTGCCAGCAGCCTCAGCGGGACTAACTTCGGCGGCTACACCTTC.

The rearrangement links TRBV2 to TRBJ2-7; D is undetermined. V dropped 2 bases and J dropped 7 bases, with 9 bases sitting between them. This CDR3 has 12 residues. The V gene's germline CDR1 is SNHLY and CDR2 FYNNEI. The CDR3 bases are TGTGCCAGCAGTGAATTGGCCGGGGAGCAGTACGTC. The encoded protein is CASSELAGEQYV.

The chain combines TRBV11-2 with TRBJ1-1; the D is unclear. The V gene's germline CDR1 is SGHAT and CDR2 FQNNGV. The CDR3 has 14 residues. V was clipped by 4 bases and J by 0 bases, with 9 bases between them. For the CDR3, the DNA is TGTGCCAGCAGCTCAAAACAAGTGAACACTGAAGCTTTCTTT. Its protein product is CASSSKQVNTEAFF.

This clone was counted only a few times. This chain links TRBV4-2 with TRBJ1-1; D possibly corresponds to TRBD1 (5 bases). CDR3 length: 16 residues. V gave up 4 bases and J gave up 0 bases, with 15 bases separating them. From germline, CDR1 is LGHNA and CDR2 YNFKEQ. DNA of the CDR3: TGTGCCAGCAGCCCAGAAGGAGGGGCTATGAACACTGAAGCTTTCTTT. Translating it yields CASSPEGGAMNTEAFF.

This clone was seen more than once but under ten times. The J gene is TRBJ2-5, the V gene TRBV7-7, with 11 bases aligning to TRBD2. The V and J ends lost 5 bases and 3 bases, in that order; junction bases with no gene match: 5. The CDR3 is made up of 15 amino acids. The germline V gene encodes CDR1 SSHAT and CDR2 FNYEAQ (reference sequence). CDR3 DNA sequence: TGTGCCAGCAGCCTTACTAGCGGGGGCGAAGAGACCCAGTACTTC. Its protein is CASSLTSGGEETQYF.

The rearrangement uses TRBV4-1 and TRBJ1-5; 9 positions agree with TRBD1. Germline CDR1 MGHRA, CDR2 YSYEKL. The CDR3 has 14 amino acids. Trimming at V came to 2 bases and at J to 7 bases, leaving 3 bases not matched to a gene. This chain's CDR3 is CASSQKQGAQPQHF. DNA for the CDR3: TGCGCCAGCAGCCAAAAACAGGGGGCCCAGCCCCAGCATTTT.

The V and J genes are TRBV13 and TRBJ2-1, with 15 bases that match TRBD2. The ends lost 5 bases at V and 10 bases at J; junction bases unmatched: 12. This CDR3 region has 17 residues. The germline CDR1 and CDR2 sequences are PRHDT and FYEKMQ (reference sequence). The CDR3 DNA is TGTGCCAGCAGCACCCGGACTAGCGGGGGGGCCAGACACGAGCAGTTCTTC. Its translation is CASSTRTSGGARHEQFF.

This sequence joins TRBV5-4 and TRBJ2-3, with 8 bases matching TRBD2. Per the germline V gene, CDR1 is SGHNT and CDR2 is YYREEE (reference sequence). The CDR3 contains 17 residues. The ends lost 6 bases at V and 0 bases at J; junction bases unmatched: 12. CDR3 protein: CASTGAGGPSSTDTQYF. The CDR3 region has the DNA TGTGCCAGCACCGGGGCGGGGGGACCCTCTAGCACAGATACGCAGTATTTT. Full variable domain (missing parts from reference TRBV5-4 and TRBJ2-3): ETGVTQSPTHLIKTRGQQVTLRCSSQSGHNTVSWYQQALGQGPQFIFQYYREEENGRGNFPPRFSGLQFPNYSSELNVNALELDDSALYLCASTGAGGPSSTDTQYFGPGTRLTVL.

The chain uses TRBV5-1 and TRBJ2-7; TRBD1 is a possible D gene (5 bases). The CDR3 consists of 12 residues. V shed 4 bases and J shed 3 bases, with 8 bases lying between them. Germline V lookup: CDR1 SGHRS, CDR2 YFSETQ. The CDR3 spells CASSHDSYEQYF. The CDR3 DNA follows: TGCGCCAGCAGCCACGACAGCTACGAGCAGTACTTC.

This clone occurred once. The CDR3 region is CASSKALGKGPQETQYF. CDR3 bases: TGTGCCAGCAGCAAAGCGCTTGGGAAGGGGCCTCAAGAGACCCAGTACTTC. The V gene is TRBV21-1, the J gene TRBJ2-5; TRBD1 was called by the table and not checked on the DNA. TRBV21-1 is a recognized pseudogene. There are 17 residues in the CDR3.

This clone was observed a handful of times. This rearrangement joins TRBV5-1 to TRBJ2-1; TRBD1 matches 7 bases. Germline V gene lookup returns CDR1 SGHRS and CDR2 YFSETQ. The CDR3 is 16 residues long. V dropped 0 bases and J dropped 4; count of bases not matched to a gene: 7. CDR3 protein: CASSLGSRQGYNEQFF. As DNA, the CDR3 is TGCGCCAGCAGCTTGGGGTCGCGACAGGGATACAATGAGCAGTTCTTC.

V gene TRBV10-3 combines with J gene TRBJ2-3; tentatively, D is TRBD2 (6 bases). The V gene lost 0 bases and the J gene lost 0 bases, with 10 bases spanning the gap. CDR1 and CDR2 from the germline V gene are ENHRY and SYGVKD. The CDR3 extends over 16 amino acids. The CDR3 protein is CAISESRGSSTDTQYF. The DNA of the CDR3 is TGTGCCATCAGTGAGTCGCGGGGCTCAAGCACAGATACGCAGTATTTT.

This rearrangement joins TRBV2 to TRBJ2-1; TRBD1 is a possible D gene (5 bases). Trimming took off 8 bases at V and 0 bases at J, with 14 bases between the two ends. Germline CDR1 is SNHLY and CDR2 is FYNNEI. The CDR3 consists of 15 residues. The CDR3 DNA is TGTGCCAGCGTCGGACAATTCGGCTCCTACAATGAGCAGTTCTTC. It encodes CASVGQFGSYNEQFF.

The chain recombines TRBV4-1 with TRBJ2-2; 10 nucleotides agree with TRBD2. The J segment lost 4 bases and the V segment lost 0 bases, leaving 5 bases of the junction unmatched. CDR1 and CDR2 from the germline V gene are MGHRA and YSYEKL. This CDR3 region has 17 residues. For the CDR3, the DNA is TGCGCCAGCAGCCAAGAAGGGACTAGCGCCATCACCGGGGAGCTGTTTTTT. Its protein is CASSQEGTSAITGELFF.

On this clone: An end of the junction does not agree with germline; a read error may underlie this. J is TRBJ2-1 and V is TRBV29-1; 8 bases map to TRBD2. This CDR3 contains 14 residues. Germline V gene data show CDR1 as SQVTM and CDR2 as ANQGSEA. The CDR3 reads CSVAGAGAYNEQFF. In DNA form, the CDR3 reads TGCAGCGTTGCAGGAGCGGGAGCCTATAATGAGCAGTTCTTC.

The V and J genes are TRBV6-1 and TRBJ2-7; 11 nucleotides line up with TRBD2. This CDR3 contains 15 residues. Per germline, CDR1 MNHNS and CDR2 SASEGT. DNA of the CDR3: TGTGCCAGCAGTGAAGCTAGCGGGGGGGCGGGTGAGCAGCACGTC. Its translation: CASSEASGGAGEQHV.

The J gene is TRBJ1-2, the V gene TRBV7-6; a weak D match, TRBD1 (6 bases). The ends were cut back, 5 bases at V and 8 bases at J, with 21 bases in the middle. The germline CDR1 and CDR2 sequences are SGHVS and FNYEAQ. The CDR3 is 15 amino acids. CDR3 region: CASSPSGTFREGYTF. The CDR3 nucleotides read TGTGCCAGCAGCCCGTCCGGGACATTCAGGGAAGGCTACACCTTC.

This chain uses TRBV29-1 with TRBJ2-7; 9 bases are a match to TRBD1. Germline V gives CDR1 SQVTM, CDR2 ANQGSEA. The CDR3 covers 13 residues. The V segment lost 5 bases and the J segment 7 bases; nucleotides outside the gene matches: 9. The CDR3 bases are TGCAGCGTTCGGGGGGACAGGGCTGGGGAGCAGTACGTC. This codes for CSVRGDRAGEQYV.

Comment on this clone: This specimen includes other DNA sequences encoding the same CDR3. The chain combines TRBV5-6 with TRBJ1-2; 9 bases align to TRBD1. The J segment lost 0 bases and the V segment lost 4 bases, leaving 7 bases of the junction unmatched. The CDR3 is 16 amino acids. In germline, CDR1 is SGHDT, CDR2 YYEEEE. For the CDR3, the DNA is TGTGCCAGCAGCCTAGCCGGGACAGGGACTAACTATGGCTACACCTTC. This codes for CASSLAGTGTNYGYTF.